This TCR beta chain was profiled in a study of cytomegalovirus exposure and HLA in healthy donors. Profiled with immunoSEQ multiplex PCR; TCRdb holds only in-frame clones, not every one. Of 150,000 to 200,000 clones in the sample, 95% to 97% were seen once. The donors were members of the validation cohort, which comprised about 120 subjects and was separate from the first cohort of 666 subjects. The V end lost 6 bases, the J end lost 5 bases, and 8 bases lay between the germline ends. The CDR3 loop spans 11 amino acids. CDR1 is SGHRS, CDR2 YFSETQ, per germline. The chain joins TRBV5-1 to TRBJ1-1; no reliable D call. The sample consisted of PBMCs. The TCR comes from a woman in her late teens or twenties in good health and CMV-seronegative. The CDR3 region has the DNA TGCGCCAGCACCGGAGTTACTGAAGCTTTCTTT. Its translation is CASTGVTEAFF.